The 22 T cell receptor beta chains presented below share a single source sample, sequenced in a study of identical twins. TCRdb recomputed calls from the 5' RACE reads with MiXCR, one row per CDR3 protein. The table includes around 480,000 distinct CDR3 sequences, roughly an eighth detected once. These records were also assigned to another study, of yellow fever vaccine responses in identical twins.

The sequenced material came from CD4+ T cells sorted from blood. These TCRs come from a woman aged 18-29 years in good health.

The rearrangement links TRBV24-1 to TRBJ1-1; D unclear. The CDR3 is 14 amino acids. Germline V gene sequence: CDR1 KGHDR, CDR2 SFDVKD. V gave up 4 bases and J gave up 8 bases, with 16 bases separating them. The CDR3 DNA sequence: TGTGCCACCAGTGACACTAGTACTGAGAAAGAAGCTTTCTTT. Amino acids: CATSDTSTEKEAFF.

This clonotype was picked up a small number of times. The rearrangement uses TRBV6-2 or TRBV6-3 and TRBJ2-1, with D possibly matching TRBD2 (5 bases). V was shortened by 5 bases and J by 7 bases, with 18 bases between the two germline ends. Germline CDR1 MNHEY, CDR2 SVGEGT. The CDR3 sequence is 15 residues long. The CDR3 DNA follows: TGTGCCAGCAGTAGATCCGGGATAGGACGAAATGAGCAGTTCTTC. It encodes CASSRSGIGRNEQFF.

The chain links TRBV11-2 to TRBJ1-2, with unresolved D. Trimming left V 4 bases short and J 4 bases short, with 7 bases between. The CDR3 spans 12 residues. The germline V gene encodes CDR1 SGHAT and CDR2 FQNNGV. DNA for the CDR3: TGTGCCAGCAGCTCAGAGGTCTATGGCTACACCTTC. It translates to CASSSEVYGYTF.

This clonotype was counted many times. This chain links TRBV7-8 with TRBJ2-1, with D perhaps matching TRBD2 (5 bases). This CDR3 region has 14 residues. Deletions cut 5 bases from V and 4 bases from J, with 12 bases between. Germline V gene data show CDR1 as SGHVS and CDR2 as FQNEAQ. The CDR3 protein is CASSRGGQYNEQFF. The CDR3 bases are TGTGCCAGCAGCCGAGGAGGCCAATACAATGAGCAGTTCTTC.

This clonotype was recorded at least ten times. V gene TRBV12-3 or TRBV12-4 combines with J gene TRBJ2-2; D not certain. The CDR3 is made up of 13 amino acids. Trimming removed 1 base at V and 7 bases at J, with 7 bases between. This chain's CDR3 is CASSLVQIGELFF. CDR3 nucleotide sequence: TGTGCCAGCAGTTTAGTGCAGATCGGGGAGCTGTTTTTT.

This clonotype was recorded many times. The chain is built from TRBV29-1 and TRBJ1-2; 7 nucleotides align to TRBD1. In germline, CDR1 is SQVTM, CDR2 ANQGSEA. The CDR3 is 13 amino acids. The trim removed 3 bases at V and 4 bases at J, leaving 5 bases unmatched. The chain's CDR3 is CSVDHRGGYGYTF. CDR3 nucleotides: TGCAGCGTTGACCACAGGGGCGGCTATGGCTACACCTTC.

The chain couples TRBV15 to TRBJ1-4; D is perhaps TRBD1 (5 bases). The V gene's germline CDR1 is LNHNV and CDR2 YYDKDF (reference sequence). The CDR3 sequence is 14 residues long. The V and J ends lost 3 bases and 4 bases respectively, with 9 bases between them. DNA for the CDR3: TGTGCCACCAGCAGCAGAAGGGGTAATGAAAAACTGTTTTTT. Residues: CATSSRRGNEKLFF.

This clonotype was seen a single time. CDR3 residues: CASSLLAQGATPVEQYF. The CDR3 bases are TGTGCCAGCAGTTTATTAGCGCAGGGGGCGACCCCTGTAGAGCAGTACTTC. The chain joins TRBV28 to TRBJ2-7; 8 positions match TRBD1. CDR1 MDHEN and CDR2 SYDVKM come from the germline V gene. The ends lost 1 base at V and 7 bases at J; junction bases unmatched: 15. The CDR3 sequence is 17 residues long.

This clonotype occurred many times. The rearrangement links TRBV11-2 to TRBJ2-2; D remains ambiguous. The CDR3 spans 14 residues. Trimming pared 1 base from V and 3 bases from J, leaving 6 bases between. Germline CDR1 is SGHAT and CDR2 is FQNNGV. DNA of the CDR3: TGTGCCAGCAGCTTAGTCGGGTACACCGGGGAGCTGTTTTTT. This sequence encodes CASSLVGYTGELFF.

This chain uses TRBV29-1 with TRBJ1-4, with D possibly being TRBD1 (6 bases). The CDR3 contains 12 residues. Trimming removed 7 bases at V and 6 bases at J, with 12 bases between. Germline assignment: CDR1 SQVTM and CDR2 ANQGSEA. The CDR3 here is CSGRGGDEKLFF. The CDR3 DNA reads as TGCAGCGGCCGGGGGGGCGATGAAAAACTGTTTTTT.

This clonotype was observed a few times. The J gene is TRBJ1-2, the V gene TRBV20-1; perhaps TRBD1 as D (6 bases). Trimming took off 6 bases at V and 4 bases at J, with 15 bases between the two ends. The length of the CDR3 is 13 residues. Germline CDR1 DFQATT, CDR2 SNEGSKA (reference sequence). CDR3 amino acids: CSADTGLGYGYTF. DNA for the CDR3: TGCAGTGCGGACACAGGGTTAGGCTATGGCTACACCTTC.

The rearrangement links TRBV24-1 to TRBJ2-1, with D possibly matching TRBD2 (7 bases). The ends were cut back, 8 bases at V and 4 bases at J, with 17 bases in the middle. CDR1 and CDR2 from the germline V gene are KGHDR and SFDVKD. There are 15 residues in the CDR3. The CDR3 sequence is CATNGGGLQYNEQFF. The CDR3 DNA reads TGTGCCACCAATGGGGGGGGCCTGCAATACAATGAGCAGTTCTTC.

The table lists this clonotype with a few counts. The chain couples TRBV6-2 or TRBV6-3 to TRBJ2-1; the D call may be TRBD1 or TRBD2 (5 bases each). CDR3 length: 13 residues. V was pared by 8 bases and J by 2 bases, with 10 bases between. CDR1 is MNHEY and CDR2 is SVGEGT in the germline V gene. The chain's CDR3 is CASRDPPYNEQFF. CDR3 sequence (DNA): TGTGCCAGCCGGGACCCACCCTACAATGAGCAGTTCTTC.

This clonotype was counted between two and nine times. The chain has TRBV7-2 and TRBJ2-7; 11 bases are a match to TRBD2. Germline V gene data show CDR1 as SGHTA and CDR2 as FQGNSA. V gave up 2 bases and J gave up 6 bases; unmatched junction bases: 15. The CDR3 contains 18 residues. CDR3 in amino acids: CASSLSSSRLAGQGEQYF. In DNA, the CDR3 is TGTGCCAGCAGCTTATCGAGTTCCCGACTAGCGGGACAGGGCGAGCAGTACTTC. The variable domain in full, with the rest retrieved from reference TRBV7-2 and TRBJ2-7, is GAGVSQSPSNKVTEKGKDVELRCDPISGHTALYWYRQSLGQGLEFLIYFQGNSAPDKSGLPSDRFSAERTGGSVSTLTIQRTQQEDSAVYLCASSLSSSRLAGQGEQYFGPGTRLTVT.

The CDR3 DNA is TGCAGCGCCCTAGGACTAGCGGGAGTATGGACAGATACGCAGTATTTT. As protein: CSALGLAGVWTDTQYF. This chain uses TRBV29-1 with TRBJ2-3; TRBD2 agrees at 13 bases. This CDR3 spans 16 amino acids. V shed 7 bases, J shed 3 bases, and the junction held 10 bases outside the gene matches. Germline V CDR1 and CDR2: SQVTM, ANQGSEA.

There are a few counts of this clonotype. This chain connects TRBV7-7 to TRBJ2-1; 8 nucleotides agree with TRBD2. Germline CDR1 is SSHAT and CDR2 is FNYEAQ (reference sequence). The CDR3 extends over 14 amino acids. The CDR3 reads CATHLGGAYNEQFF. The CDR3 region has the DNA TGTGCTACCCATCTCGGGGGGGCCTACAATGAGCAGTTCTTC.

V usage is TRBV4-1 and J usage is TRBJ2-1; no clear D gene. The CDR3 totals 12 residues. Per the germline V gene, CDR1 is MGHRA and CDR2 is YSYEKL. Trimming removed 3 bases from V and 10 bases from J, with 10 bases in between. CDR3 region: CASSQPAAEQFF. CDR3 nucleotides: TGCGCCAGCAGCCAGCCAGCAGCCGAGCAGTTCTTC.

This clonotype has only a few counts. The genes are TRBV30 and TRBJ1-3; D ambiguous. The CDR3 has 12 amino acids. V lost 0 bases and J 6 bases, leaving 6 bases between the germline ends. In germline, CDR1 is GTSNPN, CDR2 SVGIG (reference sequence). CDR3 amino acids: CAWSVIANTIYF. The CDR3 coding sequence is TGTGCCTGGAGTGTAATAGCAAACACCATATATTTT.

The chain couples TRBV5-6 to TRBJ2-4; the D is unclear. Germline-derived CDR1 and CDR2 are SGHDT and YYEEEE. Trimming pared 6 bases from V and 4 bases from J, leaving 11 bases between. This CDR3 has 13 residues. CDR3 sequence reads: CASTLGTKNIQYF. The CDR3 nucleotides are TGTGCCAGCACCCTGGGCACAAAAAACATTCAGTACTTC.

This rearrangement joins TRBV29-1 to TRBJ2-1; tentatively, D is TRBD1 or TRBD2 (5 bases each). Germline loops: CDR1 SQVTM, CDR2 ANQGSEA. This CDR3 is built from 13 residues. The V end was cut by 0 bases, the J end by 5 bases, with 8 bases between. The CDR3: CSVEDRGHNEQFF. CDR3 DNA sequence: TGCAGCGTTGAAGATCGGGGACACAATGAGCAGTTCTTC.

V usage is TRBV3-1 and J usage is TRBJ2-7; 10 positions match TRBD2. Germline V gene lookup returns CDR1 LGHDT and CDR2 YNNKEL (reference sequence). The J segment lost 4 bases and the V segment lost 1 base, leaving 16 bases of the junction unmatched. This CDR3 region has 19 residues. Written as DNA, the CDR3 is TGTGCCAGCAGCCAAGTCGTAGCTAGCGGGAGTCTCCCGACGTACGAGCAGTACTTC. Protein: CASSQVVASGSLPTYEQYF.

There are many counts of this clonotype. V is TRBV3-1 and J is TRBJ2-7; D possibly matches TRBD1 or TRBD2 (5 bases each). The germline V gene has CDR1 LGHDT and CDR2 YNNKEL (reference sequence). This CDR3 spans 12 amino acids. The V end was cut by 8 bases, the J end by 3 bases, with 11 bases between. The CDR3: CASGGTYYEQYF. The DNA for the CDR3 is TGTGCCAGCGGGGGTACCTACTACGAGCAGTACTTC.